The clone carrying this T cell receptor (beta chain) was counted at least ten times. Its antigen is still unknown. The data were obtained in a study of glioma-infiltrating T cells. Whole-study results and caveats: CDR3 overlap between tissue and blood was very small. Tissue-blood divergence was below expectation in non-neoplastic patients, above in gliomas.

The iRepertoire nested amplicon-rescue multiplex PCR amplified TCR alpha and beta CDR3s from RNA. Input was roughly 95-400 ng of tissue mRNA or PBMC total RNA. Each CDR3 protein is one row after TCRdb ran MiXCR on the multiplex PCR reads. The sample lists over 100,000 distinct CDR3 sequences; 25% to 30% were seen once. The trim removed 2 bases at V and 6 bases at J, leaving 10 bases unmatched. Germline values: CDR1 MNHEY, CDR2 SVGEGT. The CDR3 covers 15 residues. Specimen: glioma tissue, nonneoplastic brain tissue, or PBMCs (not recorded which). This rearrangement joins TRBV6-2 or TRBV6-3 to TRBJ2-7; TRBD1 aligns across 7 bases. This receptor was identified in a human donor with low-grade glioma or glioblastoma, undergoing nonglioma brain surgery, or in good health (not recorded which). The CDR3 spells CASSYGTDLLGEQYF. The DNA for the CDR3 is TGTGCCAGCAGTTACGGGACAGATCTCTTGGGCGAGCAGTACTTC.